The present T cell receptor beta chain was sequenced within a study of OX40 agonist ivuxolimab in advanced cancers. Study-level points and caveats: The study observed clonal expansion of CD4+ and CD8+ blood T cells by week 6 at 0.1 to 3.0 mg/kg. The authors also found low normalized T-cell clonal expansion in some nonresponders.

Comments on this clone: What it recognizes is unknown.

CDR3 length equals 13 residues. The V and J ends lost 5 bases and 6 bases respectively, with 11 bases between them. Germline lookup yields CDR1 PRHDT and CDR2 FYEKMQ (reference sequence). Sequenced by immunoSEQ multiplex PCR; TCRdb stores in-frame clones only, minus some. The sample carries some 64,000 clones, 87% recorded once. The clonotype originates from an adult with an advanced solid tumor such as melanoma, head and neck, liver or kidney cancer. The rearrangement links TRBV13 to TRBJ1-3; no clear D gene. The sample here was CD4+ or CD8+ T cells sorted from blood, taken in a trial of the OX40 agonist ivuxolimab. The CDR3 DNA is TGTGCCAGCAGCCCCCGAAGGATAAACACCATATATTTT. Translation: CASSPRRINTIYF. The whole variable domain, filled in from reference TRBV13 and TRBJ1-3, reads AAGVIQSPRHLIKEKRETATLKCYPIPRHDTVYWYQQGPGQDPQFLISFYEKMQSDKGSIPDRFSAQQFSDYHSELNMSSLELGDSALYFCASSPRRINTIYFGEGSWLTVV.